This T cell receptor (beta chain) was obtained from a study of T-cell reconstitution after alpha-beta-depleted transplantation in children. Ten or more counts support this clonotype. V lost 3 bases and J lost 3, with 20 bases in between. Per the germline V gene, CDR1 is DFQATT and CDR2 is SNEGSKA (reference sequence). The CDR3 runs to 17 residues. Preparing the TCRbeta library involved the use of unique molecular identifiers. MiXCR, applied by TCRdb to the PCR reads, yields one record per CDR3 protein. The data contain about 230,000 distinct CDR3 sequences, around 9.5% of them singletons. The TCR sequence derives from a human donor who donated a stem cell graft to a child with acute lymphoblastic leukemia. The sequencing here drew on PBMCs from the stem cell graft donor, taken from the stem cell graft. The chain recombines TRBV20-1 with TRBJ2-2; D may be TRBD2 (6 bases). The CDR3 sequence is CSARGTFQGRDTGELFF. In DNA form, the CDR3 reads TGCAGTGCTAGGGGGACTTTTCAAGGCAGGGACACCGGGGAGCTGTTTTTT.